This entry describes one TCR beta chain. Germline is not matched at one junction end, which may reflect a read error. It was genomic DNA that served as the template for profiling TCR beta VDJ and CDR3. TCRdb reprocessed the reads with MiXCR, giving one entry per CDR3 protein. The table shows under 150,000 distinct CDR3 sequences, with less than 50% occurring only once. Sequenced patients had shown CD8+CD57+ cell expansion by flow cytometry. There was no therapy given to any patient before the blood sampling took place. The data were obtained in a study of CD8+CD57+ T cells in acquired aplastic anemia. The CDR3 runs 14 residues. Germline V CDR1 and CDR2: LGHDT, YNNKEL (reference sequence).

The source material was sorted CD4+, CD8+, or CD8+CD57+ T cells (not recorded which) from PBMCs. This TCR derives from a human donor with aplastic anemia. The V call is TRBV3-1, the J call TRBJ1-5, with D maybe TRBD1 (5 bases). DNA of the CDR3: TGTGCCAGCAGCTTGGGACGGATTCATCAGCCCCAGCACTTT. This codes for CASSLGRIHQPQHF.